This T cell receptor (beta chain) is drawn from a study of cytomegalovirus exposure and HLA in healthy donors. As for the study in general: Most donors, roughly 77% of roughly 400 genotyped, fell in the Caucasian-associated ancestry cluster.

Unmatched junction bases numbered 12, after V lost 1 base and J lost 4 bases. Germline CDR1 MGHRA, CDR2 YSYEKL. The CDR3 consists of 18 residues. PCR amplification relied on 60 Vbeta primers (plus 13 Jbeta primers). Produced via immunoSEQ multiplex PCR; TCRdb's table is partial and in-frame only. Among around 210,000 clones listed, around 80% were seen once. As regards this clone: Antigen specificity is unknown.

Whole-study results and caveats: Prior analysis indicated that the majority of TCR beta V segments exhibited productivity approximately 90% or approximately 30% of the time.

The sequenced sample consisted of PBMCs. The chain joins TRBV4-1 to TRBJ2-1; 8 positions match TRBD2. This TCR was sampled from a boy younger than 18 in good health and CMV-seronegative. The CDR3 region has the DNA TGCGCCAGCAGCCAAGGGTATGAAGGGACTAGGAGTTACAATGAGCAGTTCTTC. It codes for CASSQGYEGTRSYNEQFF.